These T cell receptor beta chains were read from a single sample in a study of blood T cells in healthy people across ages. From the 5' RACE reads, TCRdb called clonotypes with MiXCR, one entry per CDR3 protein. The sample holds roughly 1,300,000 distinct CDR3 sequences, approximately 59% seen once. Sequences were obtained from blood. The receptors were gathered from a man between 18 and 35 years old in good health. Both conserved end residues are part of each CDR3. D genes are given only for firm matches. A clone size is listed for some rows: how often the clone was seen (once, few, many), or a class if it is expanded.

v_call,d_call,j_call,clone_size,cdr3_nt,cdr3_aa
TRBV4-3,.,TRBJ1-1,.,TGCGCCAGCAGCCAAGTTAGAGGGAAAGAAGCTTTCTTT,CASSQVRGKEAFF
TRBV20-1,TRBD2,TRBJ2-1,.,TGCAGTGCTCCCACTAGCGGGGTCTACAATGAGCAGTTCTTC,CSAPTSGVYNEQFF
TRBV6-1,.,TRBJ2-6,.,TGTGCCAGCTGGAGTTCTGCTGGGGCCAACGTCCTGACTTTC,CASWSSAGANVLTF
TRBV6-5,.,TRBJ1-2,.,TGTGCCAGCAGGGGGGACTTTCTTTCTAACTATGGCTACACCTTC,CASRGDFLSNYGYTF
TRBV3-1,.,TRBJ2-1,few,TGTGCCAGCAGCCAAGGACTCCGAGGGGGCAATGAGCAGTTCTTC,CASSQGLRGGNEQFF
TRBV20-1,TRBD2,TRBJ2-1,.,TGCAGTGCCGGAGCGGGAGGGCCGGGTGAGCAGTTCTTC,CSAGAGGPGEQFF
TRBV29-1,TRBD1,TRBJ1-5,few,TGCAGCGCCCCTGACAGGGTACAAGATCAGCCCCAGCATTTT,CSAPDRVQDQPQHF
TRBV12-5,.,TRBJ2-1,few,TGTGCTAGTGCCAATTTGCAGAACAATGAGCAGTTCTTC,CASANLQNNEQFF
TRBV7-6,.,TRBJ2-7,.,TGTGCCAGCAGCTTAGGAGTTAGGATCACTAACGAGCAGTACTTC,CASSLGVRITNEQYF
TRBV27,TRBD1,TRBJ1-2,few,TGTGCCAGCAGTAGACAGGGGGGTTCTGCTAACTATGGCTACACCTTC,CASSRQGGSANYGYTF
TRBV25-1,.,TRBJ1-1,.,TGTGCCAGCAGCGACCTAGTGGCTAGCCCTGAAGCTTTCTTT,CASSDLVASPEAFF
TRBV5-1,.,TRBJ2-4,few,TGCGCCAGCAGCTTGGATGGGGGTTTTGAGCAGTACTTC,CASSLDGGFEQYF
TRBV20-1,.,TRBJ2-7,.,TGCAGTGCTAGGGACCGAACTACGGACGAGCAGTACTTC,CSARDRTTDEQYF
TRBV6-2/TRBV6-3,.,TRBJ2-7,few,TGTGCCAGCACCCAACTAGTGACGGCCTACGAGCAGTACTTC,CASTQLVTAYEQYF